This note documents a single T cell receptor beta chain sequence. Assay used: immunoSEQ multiplex PCR; TCRdb lists only in-frame clones, some missing. The data show tens of thousands of clones, around 90% seen once. This entry is derived from a study of blood T cell repertoires in COVID-19. Per the germline V gene, CDR1 is WNHNN and CDR2 is SYGVQD (reference sequence). The junction had 11 bases not matched to a gene; V was cut back by 4 bases and J by 0 bases. This CDR3 comprises 18 residues. The chain has TRBV10-1 and TRBJ2-5, with 10 bases matching TRBD2. The receptor's source is a man in his 60s with acute or convalescent COVID-19. Material for sequencing was peripheral blood. The CDR3 DNA reads as TGCGCCAGCAGTGCCCCTCTAGCGGGAGTGATGTACCAAGAGACCCAGTACTTC. The encoded protein is CASSAPLAGVMYQETQYF.